This paragraph covers one TCR beta chain sequence. These data belong to a study of blood T cell repertoires in COVID-19. Study-level information: Spain, Italy and the United States supplied samples that represented acute and convalescent COVID-19.

Original handling: Reference gene primer amplification yielded estimated nucleated cell counts. TCRdb keeps only in-frame clones here, not all; method: immunoSEQ multiplex PCR. That table is the source of V, J and clone size, and D and trimming were worked out from the DNA. The data show roughly 290,000 clones, with about 85% seen just once and around 3.9% held by the top ten. This TCR was recovered from a woman in her forties or fifties with active or convalescent COVID-19. Sequencing used peripheral blood.

This CDR3 is CATLRQGGANYGYTF. The CDR3 nucleotides read TGTGCCACCTTGCGCCAGGGGGGAGCTAACTATGGCTACACCTTC. The chain couples TRBV2 to TRBJ1-2, with 7 bases aligning to TRBD1. The CDR3 sequence is 15 residues long. Trimming removed 10 bases from V and 0 bases from J; junction bases left unmatched: 11. Germline V lookup: CDR1 SNHLY, CDR2 FYNNEI.